This T cell receptor beta chain derives from a study of cytomegalovirus exposure and HLA in healthy donors. This CDR3 is 14 amino acids long. The V gene's germline CDR1 is MNHNY and CDR2 SVGAGI (reference sequence). The V and J ends lost 6 bases and 2 bases respectively, with 12 bases between them. Whole-study findings and limits: Clonal expansion, a later analysis showed, was greater in HLA-associated TCR beta chains than in equally common others.

Donors were nominally healthy when sampled, though unrecorded immune exposures were likely. Turning to this clone: The target antigen is unknown.

Both 60 Vbeta primers and 13 Jbeta primers went into the PCR. Produced via immunoSEQ multiplex PCR; TCRdb's table is partial and in-frame only. The sample lists 100,000 or so clones; under 80% were seen once. The receptor's source is a woman aged 35 to 49 in good health and CMV-seropositive. Source material: PBMCs. The chain couples TRBV6-6 to TRBJ2-3; D uncertain. The CDR3 reads CASRTDRVTDTQYF. The CDR3 DNA follows: TGTGCCAGCAGAACAGACCGTGTCACAGATACGCAGTATTTT.